The sequence of this T cell receptor beta chain was determined in a study of T cells in Graves' hyperthyroidism and ophthalmopathy. Turning to the study itself: Prior to any treatment, at the point of initial diagnosis, peripheral blood was collected. Study-level points and caveats: Blood held most thyroid clonotypes expanded above 0.001 frequency.

At least ten counts were recorded for this clonotype. The antigen remains undetermined. Those patients with uncontrolled infection, other autoimmune disease, pregnancy or lactation were excluded. The source material, RNA transcripts, was used to amplify TCR beta CDR3 regions. When the TCR CDR3 underwent first-round RT-PCR, the HTBI primer set was used. MiXCR, run by TCRdb on the multiplex PCR reads, gives a single entry per CDR3 protein. The sample consists of about 320,000 distinct CDR3 sequences, 16% of them appearing once. This receptor was obtained from a man aged 30 to 39 with Graves' hyperthyroidism. Input material: blood.

The CDR3: CASSDLLRGVDTQYF. The CDR3 nucleotides read TGTGCCAGCAGTGACCTTCTGAGGGGGGTAGATACGCAGTATTTT. The V gene is TRBV2, the J gene TRBJ2-3; the D gene could be TRBD1 or TRBD2 (6 bases each). The CDR3 length is 15 residues. Germline V gene data show CDR1 as SNHLY and CDR2 as FYNNEI. The V end lost 3 bases, the J end lost 5 bases, and 15 bases lay between the germline ends.